This T cell receptor beta chain was documented in a study of T cells in Graves' hyperthyroidism and ophthalmopathy. The study, taken as a whole, reports: Also found in blood were most expanded thyroid clonotypes above 0.001. Classification by a 13 V-J model distinguished ophthalmopathy from stable hyperthyroidism.

Stable Graves' hyperthyroidism meant no ophthalmopathy progression within 18 months. Those with hyperthyroidism were 18 to 65 years old, newly diagnosed, and ill for under 2 months. A word on this clonotype: What it binds is not known.

It was RNA transcripts that yielded the amplified TCR beta CDR3 regions. A first-round RT-PCR of the TCR CDR3 used the HTBI primer set. TCRdb recomputed calls from the multiplex PCR reads with MiXCR, one row per CDR3 protein. In the table there are some 270,000 distinct CDR3 sequences, about an eighth of which are singletons. Sequenced: blood. This clonotype was obtained from a woman aged 40 to 50 with Graves' hyperthyroidism.

CDR3 region: CASRRTGKGTEAFF. CDR3 nucleotides: TGTGCCAGCAGACGGACAGGGAAAGGTACTGAAGCTTTCTTT. The chain is built from TRBV7-9 and TRBJ1-1; TRBD1 matches at 8 bases. Germline CDR1 and CDR2: SEHNR and FQNEAQ (reference sequence). The CDR3 runs to 14 residues. V trimming: 6 bases; J trimming: 5 bases; junction bases outside the gene matches: 8. Drawing the rest from reference TRBV7-9 and TRBJ1-1, the complete variable domain is DTGVSQNPRHKITKRGQNVTFRCDPISEHNRLYWYRQTLGQGPEFLTYFQNEAQLEKSRLLSDRFSAERPKGSFSTLEIQRTEQGDSAMYLCASRRTGKGTEAFFGQGTRLTVV.